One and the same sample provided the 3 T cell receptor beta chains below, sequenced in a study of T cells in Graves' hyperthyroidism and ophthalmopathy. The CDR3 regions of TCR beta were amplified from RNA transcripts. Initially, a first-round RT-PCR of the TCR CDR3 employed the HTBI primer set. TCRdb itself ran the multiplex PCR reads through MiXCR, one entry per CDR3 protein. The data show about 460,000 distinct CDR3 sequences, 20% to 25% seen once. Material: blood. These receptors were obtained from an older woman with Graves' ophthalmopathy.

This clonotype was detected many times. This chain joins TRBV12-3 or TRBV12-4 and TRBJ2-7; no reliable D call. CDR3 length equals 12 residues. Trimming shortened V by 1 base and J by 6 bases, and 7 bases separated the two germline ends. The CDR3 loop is CASSLGAGEQYF. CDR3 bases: TGTGCCAGCAGTTTAGGCGCCGGCGAGCAGTACTTC.

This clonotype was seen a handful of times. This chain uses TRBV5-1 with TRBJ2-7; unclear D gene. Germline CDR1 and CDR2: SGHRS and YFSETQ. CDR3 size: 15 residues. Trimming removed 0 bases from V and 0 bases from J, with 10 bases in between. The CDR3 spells CASSLGPLLSYEQYF. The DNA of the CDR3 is TGCGCCAGCAGCTTGGGCCCCCTTCTCTCCTACGAGCAGTACTTC.

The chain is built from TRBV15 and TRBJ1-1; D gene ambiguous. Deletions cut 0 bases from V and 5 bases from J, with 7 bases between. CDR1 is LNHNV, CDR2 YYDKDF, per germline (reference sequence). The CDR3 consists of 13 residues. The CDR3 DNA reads TGTGCCACCAGCAGAGAGGGCAGGACTGAAGCTTTCTTT. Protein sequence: CATSREGRTEAFF.